This T cell receptor beta chain was sequenced for a study of T cell responses to AZD1222 COVID-19 vaccine. Profiling relied on immunoSEQ multiplex PCR, and the TCRdb table lists in-frame clones only, not all of them. The sample comprises approximately 180,000 clones, around 92% of which are singletons, and about 10% rests with the top ten. Findings and limits, study-wide: Repertoires were sampled only after the peak T cell response. Among those given AZD1222, only 5 to 7 were seropositive at baseline. White British ancestry dominated among donors, who included more females, and clonal diversity was possibly underestimated. Nearly half of the spike-specific TCRs reportedly recognize variant regions that carry no mutations.

Trimming took off 2 bases at V and 0 bases at J, with 14 bases between the two ends. CDR1 is KGHSH and CDR2 is LQKENI in the germline V gene. This CDR3 region has 17 residues. A remark on this clone: Its antigen is not identified.

Sequencing used peripheral blood, obtained on day 0 of AZD1222 vaccination. This chain joins TRBV18 and TRBJ1-5, with a possible D match to TRBD1 (5 bases). The sequence was obtained from an adult in good health. CDR3 nucleotides: TGTGCCAGCTCACCAAATCCCGGGGCTTATAGCAATCAGCCCCAGCATTTT. Its translation: CASSPNPGAYSNQPQHF.